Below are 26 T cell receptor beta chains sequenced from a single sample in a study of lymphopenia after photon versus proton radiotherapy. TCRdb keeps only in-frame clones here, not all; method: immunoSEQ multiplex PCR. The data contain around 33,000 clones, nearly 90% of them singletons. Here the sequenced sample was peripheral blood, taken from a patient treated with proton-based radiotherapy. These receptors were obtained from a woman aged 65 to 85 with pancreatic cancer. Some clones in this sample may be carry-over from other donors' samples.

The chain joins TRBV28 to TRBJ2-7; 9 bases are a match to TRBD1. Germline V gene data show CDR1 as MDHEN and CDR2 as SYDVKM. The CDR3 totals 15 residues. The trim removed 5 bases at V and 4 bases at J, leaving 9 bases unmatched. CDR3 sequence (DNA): TGTGCCAGCAGTACAGCCGGGACAGGGTCTTACGAGCAGTACTTC. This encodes CASSTAGTGSYEQYF.

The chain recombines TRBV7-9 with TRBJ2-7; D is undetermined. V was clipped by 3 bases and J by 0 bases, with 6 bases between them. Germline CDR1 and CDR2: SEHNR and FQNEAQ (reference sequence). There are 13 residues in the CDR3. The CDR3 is CASSFPPSYEQYF. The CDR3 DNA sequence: TGTGCCAGCAGCTTTCCTCCCTCCTACGAGCAGTACTTC.

The CDR3 DNA reads TGTGCCAGCACCGAAATGACAGGGCCTGGAAACACCATATATTTT. It specifies CASTEMTGPGNTIYF. The rearrangement uses TRBV7-6 and TRBJ1-3; 7 positions agree with TRBD1. Germline CDR1 and CDR2: SGHVS and FNYEAQ. The CDR3 loop spans 15 amino acids. Trimming at V came to 7 bases and at J to 2 bases, leaving 8 bases not matched to a gene.

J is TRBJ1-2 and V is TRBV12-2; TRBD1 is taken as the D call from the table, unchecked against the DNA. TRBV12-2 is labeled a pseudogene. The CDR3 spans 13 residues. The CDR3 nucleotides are TGTGCAAGTCGCTTAGGCCAGGGACAACGCTACACCTTC. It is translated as CASRLGQGQRYTF.

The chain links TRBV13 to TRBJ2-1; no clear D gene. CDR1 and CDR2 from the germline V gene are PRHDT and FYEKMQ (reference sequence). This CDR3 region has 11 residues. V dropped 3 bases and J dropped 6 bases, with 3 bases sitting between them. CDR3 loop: CASSLTNEQFF. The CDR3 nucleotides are TGTGCCAGCAGCTTGACCAATGAGCAGTTCTTC.

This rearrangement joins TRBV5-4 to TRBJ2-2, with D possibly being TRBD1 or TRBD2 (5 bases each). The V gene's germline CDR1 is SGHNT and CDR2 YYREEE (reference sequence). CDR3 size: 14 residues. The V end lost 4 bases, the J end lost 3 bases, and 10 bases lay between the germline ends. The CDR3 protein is CASSAGTDTGELFF. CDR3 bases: TGTGCCAGCAGCGCCGGGACCGACACCGGGGAGCTGTTTTTT.

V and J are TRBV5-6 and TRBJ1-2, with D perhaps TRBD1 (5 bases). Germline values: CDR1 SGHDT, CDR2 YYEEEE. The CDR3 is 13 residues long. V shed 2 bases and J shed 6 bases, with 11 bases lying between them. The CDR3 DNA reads TGTGCCAGCAGCTTAGTGGGGGGTGATGGCTACACCTTC. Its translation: CASSLVGGDGYTF.

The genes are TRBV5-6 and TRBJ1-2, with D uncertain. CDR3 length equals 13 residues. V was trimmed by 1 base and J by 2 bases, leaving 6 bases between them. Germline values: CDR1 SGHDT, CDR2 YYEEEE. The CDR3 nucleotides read TGTGCCAGCAGCTTGTCCGGGAACTATGGCTACACCTTC. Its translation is CASSLSGNYGYTF.

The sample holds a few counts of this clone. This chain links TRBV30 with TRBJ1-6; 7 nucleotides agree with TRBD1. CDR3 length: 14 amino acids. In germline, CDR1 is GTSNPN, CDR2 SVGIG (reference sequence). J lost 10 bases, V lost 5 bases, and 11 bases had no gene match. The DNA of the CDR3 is TGTGCCTGGGGAAGACAGGGAAACAACTCACCCCTCCACTTT. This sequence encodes CAWGRQGNNSPLHF.

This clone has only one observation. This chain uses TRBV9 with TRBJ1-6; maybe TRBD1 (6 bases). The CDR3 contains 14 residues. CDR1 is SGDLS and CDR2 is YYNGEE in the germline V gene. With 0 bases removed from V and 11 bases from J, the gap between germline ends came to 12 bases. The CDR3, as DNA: TGTGCCAGCAGCGTAGCGGGGGGCGCGACACCCCTCCACTTT. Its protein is CASSVAGGATPLHF.

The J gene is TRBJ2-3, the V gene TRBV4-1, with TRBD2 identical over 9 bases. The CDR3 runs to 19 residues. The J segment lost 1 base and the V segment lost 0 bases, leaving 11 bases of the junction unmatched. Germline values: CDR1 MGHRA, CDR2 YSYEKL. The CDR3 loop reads CASSQDPPIIAGGTDTQYF. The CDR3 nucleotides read TGCGCCAGCAGCCAAGATCCCCCTATAATAGCGGGAGGCACAGATACGCAGTATTTT.

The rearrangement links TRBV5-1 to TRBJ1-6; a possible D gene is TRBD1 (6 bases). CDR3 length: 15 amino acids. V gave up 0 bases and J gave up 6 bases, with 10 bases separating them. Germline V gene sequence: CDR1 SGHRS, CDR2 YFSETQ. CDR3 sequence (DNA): TGCGCCAGCAGCTTGGGGATACAGGGTAATTCACCCCTCCACTTT. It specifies CASSLGIQGNSPLHF.

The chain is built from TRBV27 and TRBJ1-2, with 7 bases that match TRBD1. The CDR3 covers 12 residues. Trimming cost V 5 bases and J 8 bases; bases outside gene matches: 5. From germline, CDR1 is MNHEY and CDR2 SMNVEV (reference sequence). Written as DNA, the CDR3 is TGTGCCAGCAGTGCTCAGGGGGGCGGCTACACCTTC. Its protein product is CASSAQGGGYTF.

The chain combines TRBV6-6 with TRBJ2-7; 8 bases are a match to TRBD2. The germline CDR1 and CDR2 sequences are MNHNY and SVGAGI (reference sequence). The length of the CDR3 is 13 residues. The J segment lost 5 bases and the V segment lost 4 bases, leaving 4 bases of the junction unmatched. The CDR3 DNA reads TGTGCCAGCAGTTCCGGGACTAGTAACGAGCAGTACTTC. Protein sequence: CASSSGTSNEQYF.

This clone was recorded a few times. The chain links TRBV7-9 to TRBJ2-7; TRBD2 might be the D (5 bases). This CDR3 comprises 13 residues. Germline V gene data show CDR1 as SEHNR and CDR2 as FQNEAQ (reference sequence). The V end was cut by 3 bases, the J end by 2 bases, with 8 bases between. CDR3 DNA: TGTGCCAGCAGCTTTGCGGAGGCCTACGAGCAGTACTTC. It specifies CASSFAEAYEQYF.

This chain's CDR3 is CASSLVGTAQKSNTEAFF. DNA of the CDR3: TGTGCCAGCAGCTTAGTAGGTACAGCTCAGAAATCCAACACTGAAGCTTTCTTT. The rearrangement uses TRBV7-9 and TRBJ1-1; the D is unclear. Germline V gene sequence: CDR1 SEHNR, CDR2 FQNEAQ (reference sequence). V was trimmed by 1 base and J by 2 bases, leaving 20 bases between them. This CDR3 contains 18 residues.

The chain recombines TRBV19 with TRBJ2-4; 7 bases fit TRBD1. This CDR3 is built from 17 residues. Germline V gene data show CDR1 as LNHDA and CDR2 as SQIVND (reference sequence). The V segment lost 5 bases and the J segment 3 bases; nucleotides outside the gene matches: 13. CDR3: CASSSLNRGSVKNIQYF. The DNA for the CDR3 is TGTGCCAGTAGTTCCCTGAACAGGGGATCGGTCAAAAACATTCAGTACTTC.

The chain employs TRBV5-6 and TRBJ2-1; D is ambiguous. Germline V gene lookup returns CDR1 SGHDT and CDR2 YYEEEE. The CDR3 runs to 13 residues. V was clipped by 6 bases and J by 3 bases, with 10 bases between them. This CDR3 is CASTRASYNEQFF. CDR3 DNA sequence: TGTGCCAGCACTAGGGCTAGCTACAATGAGCAGTTCTTC.

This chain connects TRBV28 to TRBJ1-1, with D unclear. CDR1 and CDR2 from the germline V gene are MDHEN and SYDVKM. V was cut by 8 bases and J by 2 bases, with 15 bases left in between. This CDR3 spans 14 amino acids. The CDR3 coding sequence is TGTGCCAGCCCCCCCTCGGGGAGCAACACTGAAGCTTTCTTT. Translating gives CASPPSGSNTEAFF.

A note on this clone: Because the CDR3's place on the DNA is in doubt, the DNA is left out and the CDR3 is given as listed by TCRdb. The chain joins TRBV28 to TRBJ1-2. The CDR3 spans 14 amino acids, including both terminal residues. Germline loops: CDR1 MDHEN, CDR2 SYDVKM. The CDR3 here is CASSSSGGNYGYTF.

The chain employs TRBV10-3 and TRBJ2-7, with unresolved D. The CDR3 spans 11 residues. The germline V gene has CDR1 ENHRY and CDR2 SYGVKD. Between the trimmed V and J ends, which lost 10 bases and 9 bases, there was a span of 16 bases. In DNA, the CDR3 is TGTGCCACCCAGGAGAGCGCGAGGCAGTACTTC. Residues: CATQESARQYF.

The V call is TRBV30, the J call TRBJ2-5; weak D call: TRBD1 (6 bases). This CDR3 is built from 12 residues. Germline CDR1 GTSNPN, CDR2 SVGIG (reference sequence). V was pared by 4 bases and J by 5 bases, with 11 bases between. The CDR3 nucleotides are TGTGCCTGGAACAGGGCGTACGAGACCCAGTACTTC. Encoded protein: CAWNRAYETQYF.

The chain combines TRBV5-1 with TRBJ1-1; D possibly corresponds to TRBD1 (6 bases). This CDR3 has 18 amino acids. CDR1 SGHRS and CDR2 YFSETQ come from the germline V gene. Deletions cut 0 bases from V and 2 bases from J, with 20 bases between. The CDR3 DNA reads TGCGCCAGCAGCTTGGGCGGGTCTGGGGCAGGGACAAACACTGAAGCTTTCTTT. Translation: CASSLGGSGAGTNTEAFF.

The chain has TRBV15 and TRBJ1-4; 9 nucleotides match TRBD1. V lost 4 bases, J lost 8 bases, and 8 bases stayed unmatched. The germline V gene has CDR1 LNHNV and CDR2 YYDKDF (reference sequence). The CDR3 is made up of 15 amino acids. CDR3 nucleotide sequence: TGTGCCACCAGCACCGTACAGGGGGCGGGGGAAAAACTGTTTTTT. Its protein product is CATSTVQGAGEKLFF.

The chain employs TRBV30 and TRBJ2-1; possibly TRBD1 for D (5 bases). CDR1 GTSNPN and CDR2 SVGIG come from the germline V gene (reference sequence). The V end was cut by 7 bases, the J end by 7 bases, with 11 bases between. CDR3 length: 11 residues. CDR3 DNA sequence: TGTGCCTCGAAACAGGTTAATGAGCAGTTCTTC. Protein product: CASKQVNEQFF.

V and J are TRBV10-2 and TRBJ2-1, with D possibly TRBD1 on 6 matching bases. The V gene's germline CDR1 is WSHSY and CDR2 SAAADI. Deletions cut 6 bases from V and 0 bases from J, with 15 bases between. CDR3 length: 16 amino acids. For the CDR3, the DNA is TGCGCCAGCAGGGCTACCGGGACAAACTCCTACAATGAGCAGTTCTTC. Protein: CASRATGTNSYNEQFF.